Listed below are T cell receptor beta chains from one sample, sequenced in a study of T cell responses to AZD1222 COVID-19 vaccine. The repertoire was sequenced with immunoSEQ multiplex PCR; TCRdb's copy has only in-frame clones and lacks some. The profile covers 250,000 to 300,000 clones, with around 92% appearing a single time and roughly 0.5% taken by the ten largest. Sample: peripheral blood, taken 28 days after the second AZD1222 dose. The source of these receptors is an adult who received the AZD1222 COVID-19 vaccine. Each CDR3 is given with its conserved first and last residue. Fields, in order: D gene, J gene, V gene, clone size, CDR3 DNA, CDR3 protein. A D gene is named only where the DNA matches it firmly. Some rows mark clone size as missing; the rest say once, few, many or name a class of expanded clone.

D gene: -
J gene: TRBJ2-2
V gene: TRBV5-1
clone size: -
CDR3 DNA: TGCGCCAGCAGCTTACAGGGGAACACCGGGGAGCTGTTTTTT
CDR3 protein: CASSLQGNTGELFF

D gene: -
J gene: TRBJ1-3
V gene: TRBV28
clone size: once
CDR3 DNA: TGTGCCAGCAGGGAGGATTCCTCTGGAAACACCATATATTTT
CDR3 protein: CASREDSSGNTIYF

D gene: -
J gene: TRBJ2-7
V gene: TRBV7-2
clone size: -
CDR3 DNA: TGTGCCAGCAGCCATAGCCTTGGGGGGGCCGGATACGAGCAGTACTTC
CDR3 protein: CASSHSLGGAGYEQYF

D gene: -
J gene: TRBJ2-7
V gene: TRBV18
clone size: -
CDR3 DNA: TGTGCCAGCTCACCAAGCAGTTCCTACGAGCAGTACTTC
CDR3 protein: CASSPSSSYEQYF

D gene: TRBD1
J gene: TRBJ1-6
V gene: TRBV5-1
clone size: once
CDR3 DNA: TGCGCCAGCAGCTTGGCCGCAGGGGGAAATTCACCCCTCCACTTT
CDR3 protein: CASSLAAGGNSPLHF

D gene: -
J gene: TRBJ2-5
V gene: TRBV9
clone size: -
CDR3 DNA: TGTGCCAGCAGCGTAGCTGGCCAGGGGCGGGAGGAGACCCAGTACTTC
CDR3 protein: CASSVAGQGREETQYF

D gene: -
J gene: TRBJ1-1
V gene: TRBV5-4
clone size: -
CDR3 DNA: TGTGCCAGCAGCCCACAGACTAACACTGAAGCTTTCTTT
CDR3 protein: CASSPQTNTEAFF

D gene: -
J gene: TRBJ1-3
V gene: TRBV3-1/TRBV3-2
clone size: -
CDR3 DNA: TGTGCCAGCAGCCCTCAGAGCTCTGGAAACACCATATATTTT
CDR3 protein: CASSPQSSGNTIYF

D gene: TRBD1
J gene: TRBJ1-2
V gene: TRBV6-5
clone size: -
CDR3 DNA: TGTGCCAGCACTAAGGGACAGGTCAACTATGGCTACACCTTC
CDR3 protein: CASTKGQVNYGYTF

D gene: -
J gene: TRBJ2-3
V gene: TRBV5-1
clone size: -
CDR3 DNA: TGCGCCAGCATGAAGGGATTAACAGATACGCAGTATTTT
CDR3 protein: CASMKGLTDTQYF

D gene: TRBD1
J gene: TRBJ1-2
V gene: TRBV3-1/TRBV3-2
clone size: -
CDR3 DNA: TGTGCCAGCAGCCCCGACAGGGCTAATGGCTACACCTTC
CDR3 protein: CASSPDRANGYTF

D gene: TRBD1
J gene: TRBJ1-6
V gene: TRBV3-1/TRBV3-2
clone size: -
CDR3 DNA: TGTGCCAGCAGCCATCCGGGACAGGGGTACAGTTCACCCCTCCACTTT
CDR3 protein: CASSHPGQGYSSPLHF

D gene: -
J gene: TRBJ1-1
V gene: TRBV28
clone size: -
CDR3 DNA: TGTGCCAGCAGGGGCGGAATCCACACTGAAGCTTTCTTT
CDR3 protein: CASRGGIHTEAFF

D gene: -
J gene: TRBJ1-3
V gene: TRBV18
clone size: -
CDR3 DNA: TGTGCCAGCTCACCTCTCTCGGGTTCCGGAAACACCATATATTTT
CDR3 protein: CASSPLSGSGNTIYF

D gene: TRBD1
J gene: TRBJ1-6
V gene: TRBV10-2
clone size: once
CDR3 DNA: TGCGCCAGCAGTTCAGGGGGGAGTAATTCACCCCTCCACTTT
CDR3 protein: CASSSGGSNSPLHF

D gene: -
J gene: TRBJ2-2
V gene: TRBV7-9
clone size: once
CDR3 DNA: TGTGCCAGCAGCTTGGGCCAGGTGGGGACCGGGGAGCTGTTTTTT
CDR3 protein: CASSLGQVGTGELFF

D gene: -
J gene: TRBJ2-7
V gene: TRBV28
clone size: -
CDR3 DNA: TGTGCCACCAACCCGCCGGGTTACTACGAGCAGTACTTC
CDR3 protein: CATNPPGYYEQYF

D gene: TRBD1
J gene: TRBJ2-5
V gene: TRBV28
clone size: -
CDR3 DNA: TGTGCCAGCAGCCAAGACAGGGTAGGGCTTGGAGAGACCCAGTACTTC
CDR3 protein: CASSQDRVGLGETQYF

D gene: -
J gene: TRBJ1-1
V gene: TRBV3-1/TRBV3-2
clone size: -
CDR3 DNA: TGTGCCAGCAGACGAGACTCATCGAACACTGAAGCTTTCTTT
CDR3 protein: CASRRDSSNTEAFF

D gene: -
J gene: TRBJ1-1
V gene: TRBV29-1
clone size: -
CDR3 DNA: TGCAGCGGCCAGATCGGAGGTGTCGGCACTGAAGCTTTCTTT
CDR3 protein: CSGQIGGVGTEAFF

D gene: -
J gene: TRBJ1-2
V gene: TRBV10-3
clone size: -
CDR3 DNA: TGTGCCATCAGTGAGCCCCAAGGACGGGACCTGACTGGCTACACCTTC
CDR3 protein: CAISEPQGRDLTGYTF

D gene: TRBD2
J gene: TRBJ2-2
V gene: TRBV7-2
clone size: few
CDR3 DNA: TGTGCCAGCAGGAGGGGACTAGCGGGAGGGCCTAGGACCGGGGAGCTGTTTTTT
CDR3 protein: CASRRGLAGGPRTGELFF

D gene: -
J gene: TRBJ1-2
V gene: TRBV7-3
clone size: once
CDR3 DNA: TGTGCCAGCAGCTCATCAACAGGGAACTATGGCTACACCTTC
CDR3 protein: CASSSSTGNYGYTF

D gene: -
J gene: TRBJ1-2
V gene: TRBV6-5
clone size: -
CDR3 DNA: TGTGCCAGCAGATCCCCAAGGAGTGGGGTAGAGGTCTACACCTTC
CDR3 protein: CASRSPRSGVEVYTF

D gene: -
J gene: TRBJ2-5
V gene: TRBV28
clone size: -
CDR3 DNA: TGTGCCAGCAGTTTGGGTTCGCGGGGCCAAGAGACCCAGTACTTC
CDR3 protein: CASSLGSRGQETQYF

D gene: -
J gene: TRBJ1-4
V gene: TRBV7-2
clone size: -
CDR3 DNA: TGTGCCAGCAGCTTAAGCCGCGGCCCCGCTAAACTGTTTTTT
CDR3 protein: CASSLSRGPAKLFF

D gene: TRBD2
J gene: TRBJ2-5
V gene: TRBV6-1
clone size: -
CDR3 DNA: TGTGCCAGCAGTTCTCCCCTAGCGGGGAGGGAGACCCAGTACTTC
CDR3 protein: CASSSPLAGRETQYF

D gene: -
J gene: TRBJ2-3
V gene: TRBV6-4
clone size: -
CDR3 DNA: TGTGCCACCCACAGGACAGATACGCAGTATTTT
CDR3 protein: CATHRTDTQYF

D gene: -
J gene: TRBJ1-2
V gene: TRBV20-1
clone size: once
CDR3 DNA: TGCAGTGTACCCGATGGCTACACCTTC
CDR3 protein: CSVPDGYTF

D gene: -
J gene: TRBJ2-5
V gene: TRBV3-1/TRBV3-2
clone size: -
CDR3 DNA: TGTGCCAGCAGCCGACGGGGTGAGACCCAGTACTTC
CDR3 protein: CASSRRGETQYF

D gene: TRBD1
J gene: TRBJ1-5
V gene: TRBV6-1
clone size: few
CDR3 DNA: TGTGCCAGCAGTGAACTTGGACAGGGGAGCAATCAGCCCCAGCATTTT
CDR3 protein: CASSELGQGSNQPQHF

D gene: TRBD2
J gene: TRBJ2-1
V gene: TRBV19
clone size: -
CDR3 DNA: TGTGCCAGTAGACTAGCGGGAGGGTACTCCTACAATGAGCAGTTCTTC
CDR3 protein: CASRLAGGYSYNEQFF

D gene: -
J gene: TRBJ1-2
V gene: TRBV4-2
clone size: -
CDR3 DNA: TGTGCCAGCAGCCCAGGGGCGGGCAAGGAGGATGGAAATGGCTACACCTTC
CDR3 protein: CASSPGAGKEDGNGYTF

D gene: TRBD1
J gene: TRBJ1-1
V gene: TRBV9
clone size: -
CDR3 DNA: TGTGCCAGCAGCCCCCAGCAGGGGGGCACTGAAGCTTTCTTT
CDR3 protein: CASSPQQGGTEAFF

D gene: -
J gene: TRBJ1-6
V gene: TRBV5-1
clone size: once
CDR3 DNA: TGCGCCAGCAGCGGGGCGGCAGATTCACCCCTCCACTTT
CDR3 protein: CASSGAADSPLHF

D gene: -
J gene: TRBJ2-3
V gene: TRBV7-3
clone size: -
CDR3 DNA: TGTGCCAGCAGCTCAACCCGCGAGGGAGATACGCAGTATTTT
CDR3 protein: CASSSTREGDTQYF

D gene: -
J gene: TRBJ1-2
V gene: TRBV4-1
clone size: once
CDR3 DNA: TGCGCCAGCAGCCCAAACTTAGGGGGGCTGGGAGCCTATGGCTACACCTTC
CDR3 protein: CASSPNLGGLGAYGYTF

D gene: -
J gene: TRBJ1-2
V gene: TRBV19
clone size: -
CDR3 DNA: TGTGCCATCCGAAAGGGGGGCGGTGGCTACACCTTC
CDR3 protein: CAIRKGGGGYTF

D gene: TRBD2
J gene: TRBJ2-1
V gene: TRBV19
clone size: -
CDR3 DNA: TGTGCCAGTAGTAGACTAGCGGGACGCAATGAGCAGTTCTTC
CDR3 protein: CASSRLAGRNEQFF

D gene: -
J gene: TRBJ1-2
V gene: TRBV15
clone size: -
CDR3 DNA: TGTGCCACCAGCAGAGAAAGGGGTGATGGCTACACCTTC
CDR3 protein: CATSRERGDGYTF

D gene: -
J gene: TRBJ1-5
V gene: TRBV19
clone size: -
CDR3 DNA: TGTGCCAGTAGTTCCTCAGGGAATAATCAGCCCCAGCATTTT
CDR3 protein: CASSSSGNNQPQHF

D gene: -
J gene: TRBJ1-6
V gene: TRBV7-3
clone size: once
CDR3 DNA: TGTGCCAGCAGAGACCAGGGACTCGATTCACCCCTCCACTTT
CDR3 protein: CASRDQGLDSPLHF

D gene: -
J gene: TRBJ1-1
V gene: TRBV29-1
clone size: -
CDR3 DNA: TGCAGCGTTGAAGAGGGATCTTATAACACTGAAGCTTTCTTT
CDR3 protein: CSVEEGSYNTEAFF

D gene: -
J gene: TRBJ2-7
V gene: TRBV13
clone size: -
CDR3 DNA: TGTGCCAGCAGCGCCTACTACGAGCAGTACTTC
CDR3 protein: CASSAYYEQYF

D gene: -
J gene: TRBJ2-3
V gene: TRBV2
clone size: -
CDR3 DNA: TGTGCCAGCAGTGAAGGGGGCTTGGGTACGCAGTATTTT
CDR3 protein: CASSEGGLGTQYF

D gene: -
J gene: TRBJ1-1
V gene: TRBV3-1/TRBV3-2
clone size: -
CDR3 DNA: TGTGCCAGCAGCCAAGTCCTGGGGGAGGACACTGAAGCTTTCTTT
CDR3 protein: CASSQVLGEDTEAFF

D gene: -
J gene: TRBJ1-5
V gene: TRBV6-5
clone size: -
CDR3 DNA: TGTGCCAGCAGCCCCGGGAGGGGGAGTCAGCCCCAGCATTTT
CDR3 protein: CASSPGRGSQPQHF

D gene: TRBD1
J gene: TRBJ1-1
V gene: TRBV5-1
clone size: -
CDR3 DNA: TGCGCCAGCACTCGGACAGGAGAGAACACTGAAGCTTTCTTT
CDR3 protein: CASTRTGENTEAFF

D gene: TRBD1
J gene: TRBJ1-2
V gene: TRBV18
clone size: -
CDR3 DNA: TGTGCCAGCTCACCCGCGACAGGGGGAAATGGCTACACCTTC
CDR3 protein: CASSPATGGNGYTF

D gene: TRBD2
J gene: TRBJ2-7
V gene: TRBV5-5
clone size: -
CDR3 DNA: TGTGCCAGCAGCGTTACCGGGACTAGCGGGACTTACGAGCAGTACTTC
CDR3 protein: CASSVTGTSGTYEQYF

D gene: -
J gene: TRBJ2-4
V gene: TRBV7-2
clone size: -
CDR3 DNA: TGTGCCAGCAGCTTAGAAAGGGGAAGCATTCAGTACTTC
CDR3 protein: CASSLERGSIQYF

D gene: TRBD2
J gene: TRBJ2-7
V gene: TRBV7-2
clone size: -
CDR3 DNA: TGTGCCAGCAGCTTTTCCGGGACTAGGAGTGAGCAGTACTTC
CDR3 protein: CASSFSGTRSEQYF

D gene: -
J gene: TRBJ1-2
V gene: TRBV28
clone size: -
CDR3 DNA: TGTGCCAGCAGACCATACAGGAGCTATGGCTACACCTTC
CDR3 protein: CASRPYRSYGYTF

D gene: TRBD1
J gene: TRBJ1-1
V gene: TRBV10-2
clone size: -
CDR3 DNA: TGCGCCAGCAGGGGGGACAGGAGATTCGAAGCTTTCTTT
CDR3 protein: CASRGDRRFEAFF